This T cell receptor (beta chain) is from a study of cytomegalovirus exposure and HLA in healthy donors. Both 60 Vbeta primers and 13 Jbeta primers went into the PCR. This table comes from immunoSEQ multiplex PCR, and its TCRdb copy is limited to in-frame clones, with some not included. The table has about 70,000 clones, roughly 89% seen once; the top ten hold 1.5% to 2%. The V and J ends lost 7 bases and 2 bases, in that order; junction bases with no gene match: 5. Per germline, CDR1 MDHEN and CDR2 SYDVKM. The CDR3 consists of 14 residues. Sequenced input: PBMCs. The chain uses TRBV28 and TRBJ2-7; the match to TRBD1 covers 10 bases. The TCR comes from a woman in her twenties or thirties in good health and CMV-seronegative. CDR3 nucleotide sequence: TGTGCCAGCAAAGGGACAGGGGTGGCCTACGAGCAGTACTTC. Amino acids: CASKGTGVAYEQYF.